Shown below are 8 T cell receptor beta chains from a single sample sequenced in a study of blood T cell repertoires in COVID-19. The data were produced by immunoSEQ multiplex PCR, yet TCRdb's version contains in-frame clones alone and is incomplete. The sample comprises over 150,000 clones, approximately 80% of which are singletons, and 6.5% to 7% rests with the top ten. Source material: peripheral blood. These receptor sequences come from a human donor with acute or convalescent COVID-19. The donor label of this sample is uncertain.

DNA of the CDR3: TGTGCCAGCAGCTTAGAAGCGGCCCACAATGAGCAGTTCTTC. Protein sequence: CASSLEAAHNEQFF. The chain carries TRBV5-4 and TRBJ2-1; D may be TRBD2 (5 bases). The CDR3 covers 14 residues. Per germline, CDR1 SGHNT and CDR2 YYREEE (reference sequence). V was cut by 2 bases and J by 5 bases, with 11 bases left in between. Looking up the rest from reference TRBV5-4 and TRBJ2-1 gives the full variable domain: ETGVTQSPTHLIKTRGQQVTLRCSSQSGHNTVSWYQQALGQGPQFIFQYYREEENGRGNFPPRFSGLQFPNYSSELNVNALELDDSALYLCASSLEAAHNEQFFGPGTRLTVL.

V usage is TRBV7-9 and J usage is TRBJ2-5; TRBD2 matches at 12 bases. CDR3 length: 19 amino acids. The trim removed 4 bases at V and 2 bases at J, leaving 14 bases unmatched. Per the germline V gene, CDR1 is SEHNR and CDR2 is FQNEAQ (reference sequence). The chain's CDR3 is CASSSRLAGGPGVQETQYF. CDR3 nucleotide sequence: TGTGCCAGCAGCTCTAGGCTAGCGGGAGGGCCCGGGGTTCAAGAGACCCAGTACTTC.

This clone was detected a few times. The V gene is TRBV7-2, the J gene TRBJ1-4; D is ambiguous. CDR3 length: 17 amino acids. V was trimmed by 1 base and J by 2 bases, leaving 14 bases between them. The germline V gene encodes CDR1 SGHTA and CDR2 FQGNSA. In DNA, the CDR3 is TGTGCCAGCAGCTTAGTCGAGTTGACAAACACTAATGAAAAACTGTTTTTT. It encodes CASSLVELTNTNEKLFF.

A single count supports this clone. The chain links TRBV18 to TRBJ1-2, with D tentatively TRBD1 (5 bases). Trimming took 3 bases from V and 6 from J, leaving 11 bases between them. The germline gives CDR1 KGHSH, CDR2 LQKENI. This CDR3 comprises 13 residues. The CDR3 coding sequence is TGTGCCAGCTCACCGGGGCAGCAGCATGGCTACACCTTC. Encoded protein: CASSPGQQHGYTF. Variable domain in full (rest from reference TRBV18 and TRBJ1-2): NAGVMQNPRHLVRRRGQEARLRCSPMKGHSHVYWYRQLPEEGLKFMVYLQKENIIDESGMPKERFSAEFPKEGPSILRIQQVVRGDSAAYFCASSPGQQHGYTFGSGTRLTVV.

The chain joins TRBV19 to TRBJ1-2, with D maybe TRBD1 (5 bases). The CDR3 is 14 residues long. Between the trimmed V and J ends, which lost 1 base and 4 bases, there was a span of 10 bases. CDR1 is LNHDA and CDR2 is SQIVND in the germline V gene (reference sequence). CDR3 sequence: CASSIAGIGYGYTF. DNA for the CDR3: TGTGCCAGTAGTATAGCAGGGATCGGCTATGGCTACACCTTC. Looking up the rest from reference TRBV19 and TRBJ1-2 gives the full variable domain: DGGITQSPKYLFRKEGQNVTLSCEQNLNHDAMYWYRQDPGQGLRLIYYSQIVNDFQKGDIAEGYSVSREKKESFPLTVTSAQKNPTAFYLCASSIAGIGYGYTFGSGTRLTVV.

This clone was found a few times. V and J are TRBV11-2 and TRBJ2-1; TRBD2 matches at 8 bases. V dropped 6 bases and J dropped 0; count of bases not matched to a gene: 16. The CDR3 spans 19 residues. From germline, CDR1 is SGHAT and CDR2 FQNNGV. In nucleotides, the CDR3 is TGTGCCAGCAGTGGTAAGGCCGCAGCGGGAGTTAGCTCCTACAATGAGCAGTTCTTC. This sequence encodes CASSGKAAAGVSSYNEQFF.

V and J are TRBV19 and TRBJ1-2, with TRBD1 identical over 7 bases. V gave up 4 bases and J gave up 5 bases; unmatched junction bases: 7. Germline CDR1 and CDR2: LNHDA and SQIVND (reference sequence). The CDR3 is 14 amino acids. This CDR3 is CASSTRGTHYGYTF. The DNA for the CDR3 is TGTGCCAGTAGTACCAGGGGGACTCATTATGGCTACACCTTC.

The rearrangement links TRBV7-3 to TRBJ2-7; 8 bases are a match to TRBD2. This CDR3 contains 16 residues. Germline values: CDR1 SGHTA, CDR2 FQGTGA. Germline trimming cut 5 bases from V and 0 bases from J; bases unmatched to any gene: 9. The CDR3 sequence: CASSPTSGASSYEQYF. In DNA form, the CDR3 reads TGTGCCAGCAGCCCCACTAGCGGAGCAAGCTCCTACGAGCAGTACTTC.